This paragraph covers one T cell receptor (beta chain) sequence. Antigen specificity is unknown. This PCR relied on a set of 60 Vbeta primers and 13 Jbeta primers. The protocol was immunoSEQ multiplex PCR, while the TCRdb copy is restricted to in-frame clones and leaves out a portion. Here the sample spans 130,000 or so clones, 80% being singletons. The CDR3 is made up of 13 amino acids. Looked up from germline, CDR1 is LNHNV and CDR2 is YYDKDF (reference sequence). The V and J ends lost 3 bases and 9 bases respectively, with 9 bases between them. This entry comes from a study of cytomegalovirus exposure and HLA in healthy donors. Overall study: The roughly 100 million unique TCR beta sequences, from roughly 170 million T cells, were found by an earlier analysis. As released early, the data held roughly 85 million unique TCRs from HLA-typed donors. Most genotyped donors, roughly 83% of 300 to 400, had Caucasian-associated genetic ancestry. Study results and caveats: Immune exposure information available was restricted to CMV serostatus.

The specimen sequenced was PBMCs. The sequence was collected from a man aged 25-45 years in good health and CMV-seronegative. This chain connects TRBV15 to TRBJ1-6; D possibly corresponds to TRBD1 (5 bases). The CDR3 sequence is CATSSLRGSPLHF. CDR3 coding DNA: TGTGCCACCAGCAGTCTAAGGGGTTCACCCCTCCACTTT.